This T cell receptor beta chain was recovered during a study of cytomegalovirus exposure and HLA in healthy donors. Study-wide results and limits: The tendency of first-cohort TCR clusters to co-occur in the 120 or so validation repertoires was the finding of a later analysis. Some public TCRs appeared in many individuals, while most sequences were rare. Fewer than 200 TCR beta chains were listed as cytomegalovirus-associated. In vitro data verified a few CMV-associated chains as specific for CMV antigens.

This clone has only a few counts. Its specificity is unknown. The CDR3 sequence is 14 residues long. Looked up from germline, CDR1 is SGHRS and CDR2 is YFSETQ. With 3 bases removed from V and 6 bases from J, the gap between germline ends came to 12 bases. Measured with immunoSEQ multiplex PCR; TCRdb has only the in-frame clones, and not every one. The sample consists of 200,000 to 250,000 clones, around four fifths of them appearing once. Sequenced: PBMCs. The chain links TRBV5-1 to TRBJ1-4; no definite D call. This TCR came from a woman younger than 35 in good health and CMV-seronegative. The CDR3 bases are TGCGCCAGCAGCTCTGGTCCTGGCGATGAAAAACTGTTTTTT. It yields the protein CASSSGPGDEKLFF.